Listed here are 11 T cell receptor beta chains from one sample, sequenced in a study of T cell changes during pregnancy in multiple sclerosis. The method was immunoSEQ multiplex PCR; TCRdb's version includes in-frame clones alone and lacks a portion of them. In the table there are 60,000 to 80,000 clones, roughly nine tenths of which are singletons. The source material was peripheral blood, sampled before pregnancy. The receptors were gathered from a female donor with multiple sclerosis, enrolled in a pregnancy study.

This clone was seen just once. The rearrangement links TRBV6-1 to TRBJ2-7; D is ambiguous. This CDR3 region has 11 residues. Germline loops: CDR1 MNHNS, CDR2 SASEGT. With 7 bases removed from V and 4 bases from J, the gap between germline ends came to 8 bases. CDR3 amino acids: CASTEVYEQYF. CDR3 in DNA: TGTGCCAGCACAGAGGTATACGAGCAGTACTTC.

The V and J genes are TRBV7-9 and TRBJ1-5, with D perhaps matching TRBD1 (5 bases). V was pared by 3 bases and J by 8 bases, with 11 bases between. The CDR3 totals 13 residues. Germline V CDR1 and CDR2: SEHNR, FQNEAQ (reference sequence). The CDR3 region is CASSLEGTEPQHF. CDR3 nucleotide sequence: TGTGCCAGCAGCTTGGAAGGGACTGAGCCCCAGCATTTT.

V gene TRBV6-5 combines with J gene TRBJ1-2, with D possibly TRBD1 on 5 matching bases. The CDR3 consists of 14 residues. Germline values: CDR1 MNHEY, CDR2 SVGAGI. Trimming removed 2 bases at V and 5 bases at J, with 12 bases between. CDR3 residues: CASSYPPPGYGYTF. In DNA form, the CDR3 reads TGTGCCAGCAGTTACCCTCCCCCAGGGTATGGCTACACCTTC.

V usage is TRBV7-9 and J usage is TRBJ1-5; D might be TRBD1 (5 bases). The CDR3 extends over 13 amino acids. Germline V CDR1 and CDR2: SEHNR, FQNEAQ (reference sequence). With 4 bases removed from V and 3 bases from J, the gap between germline ends came to 7 bases. CDR3 amino acids: CASSSGDNQPQHF. The CDR3 coding sequence is TGTGCCAGCAGCTCGGGGGACAATCAGCCCCAGCATTTT. The variable domain in full, completed from reference TRBV7-9 and TRBJ1-5, reads DTGVSQNPRHKITKRGQNVTFRCDPISEHNRLYWYRQTLGQGPEFLTYFQNEAQLEKSRLLSDRFSAERPKGSFSTLEIQRTEQGDSAMYLCASSSGDNQPQHFGDGTRLSIL.

The V call is TRBV4-2, the J call TRBJ2-7; tentative D call: TRBD2 (5 bases). CDR3 length: 13 amino acids. The germline gives CDR1 LGHNA, CDR2 YNFKEQ. Trimming shortened V by 1 base and J by 4 bases, and 8 bases separated the two germline ends. As DNA, the CDR3 is TGTGCCAGCAGCCAAGGAGGGCTTTACGAGCAGTACTTC. It is translated as CASSQGGLYEQYF.

The chain has TRBV14 and TRBJ2-5, with D perhaps matching TRBD1 (6 bases). The CDR3 runs to 18 residues. The V end lost 0 bases, the J end lost 5 bases, and 22 bases lay between the germline ends. Per germline, CDR1 SGHDN and CDR2 FVKESK. As DNA, the CDR3 is TGTGCCAGCAGCCAAGATTCCCCCCTGGGGGCCTGGGGTGAGACCCAGTACTTC. It translates to CASSQDSPLGAWGETQYF. Variable domain in full (rest from reference TRBV14 and TRBJ2-5): EAGVTQFPSHSVIEKGQTVTLRCDPISGHDNLYWYRRVMGKEIKFLLHFVKESKQDESGMPNNRFLAERTGGTYSTLKVQPAELEDSGVYFCASSQDSPLGAWGETQYFGPGTRLLVL.

The chain carries TRBV27 and TRBJ1-2; TRBD1 is a possible D gene (5 bases). This CDR3 comprises 13 residues. Trimming cost V 3 bases and J 7 bases, with 12 bases left between them. CDR1 is MNHEY and CDR2 is SMNVEV in the germline V gene (reference sequence). Here the CDR3 reads CASSLAGEFGYTF. Here the CDR3 DNA reads TGTGCCAGCAGTTTGGCGGGGGAATTTGGCTACACCTTC.

The V gene is TRBV11-3, the J gene TRBJ2-7, with TRBD2 as a possible D gene (5 bases). V gave up 1 base and J gave up 7 bases, with 14 bases separating them. The CDR3 sequence is 14 residues long. The V gene's germline CDR1 is SGHNT and CDR2 YENEEA. As DNA, the CDR3 is TGTGCCAGCAGCTTAGCGGGTGCGACTACGGAGCAGTACTTC. It specifies CASSLAGATTEQYF.

The chain joins TRBV19 to TRBJ1-5; D is perhaps TRBD1 (6 bases). The CDR3 consists of 15 residues. CDR1 and CDR2 (germline): LNHDA, SQIVND (reference sequence). The V and J ends lost 6 bases and 1 base respectively, with 13 bases between them. The CDR3 nucleotides are TGTGCCAGTAGAGGGGGGGGGCGAAGCAATCAGCCCCAGCATTTT. Its translation: CASRGGGRSNQPQHF.

The chain combines TRBV18 with TRBJ2-5; 9 bases align to TRBD1. With 4 bases clipped from V and 1 base from J, the junction kept 1 base outside the gene matches. This CDR3 has 14 residues. Germline CDR1 reads KGHSH; CDR2 reads LQKENI. The DNA of the CDR3 is TGTGCCAGCTCACGGACAGGGGCCCAAGAGACCCAGTACTTC. Its translation is CASSRTGAQETQYF.

V usage is TRBV5-6 and J usage is TRBJ2-1; tentatively, D is TRBD2 (6 bases). V was cut by 1 base and J by 0 bases, with 11 bases left in between. Germline V gene data show CDR1 as SGHDT and CDR2 as YYEEEE. The CDR3 is made up of 16 amino acids. The CDR3 nucleotides read TGTGCCAGCAGCTTGTTGGGGAGGAGCTCCTACAATGAGCAGTTCTTC. Protein product: CASSLLGRSSYNEQFF.